This T cell receptor (beta chain) was sequenced during a study of cytomegalovirus exposure and HLA in healthy donors. Study overall: A prior analysis found 95 million to 140 million unique TCR beta sequences from around 180 million T cells. An early release of data contained roughly 86 million unique TCRs, which came from HLA-typed donors.

Study-level findings and limits: A later examination showed that TCR association rates differed by HLA locus, with DRB1 most and HLA-C fewest.

Likely unrecorded immune exposures existed in these nominally healthy donors. This clone was seen a handful of times. The target antigen is unknown. V gave up 3 bases and J gave up 8 bases, with 16 bases separating them. The CDR3 has 15 amino acids. Germline V lookup: CDR1 MNHEY, CDR2 SMNVEV (reference sequence). Primers included in the PCR were 60 Vbeta and 13 Jbeta primers. Clones were read by immunoSEQ multiplex PCR, and TCRdb kept only the in-frame ones, dropping some. Of about 120,000 clones in the sample, over 65% are singletons; the top ten hold 6.5% to 9.5%. Sequencing was performed on PBMCs. The chain joins TRBV27 to TRBJ2-2; D is possibly TRBD1 (5 bases). This sequence originates from a woman in her forties in good health and CMV-seropositive. CDR3 in amino acids: CASSLRLQESGELFF. Here the CDR3 DNA reads TGTGCCAGCAGTTTGCGCCTACAGGAATCAGGGGAGCTGTTTTTT.